This entry is about one T cell receptor (beta chain). Its antigen is still unknown. No much larger clone exists at a distance of one base, and base qualities are not known. The cohort was made up of 666 healthy bone marrow donors. Cohort members were all nominally healthy when sampled, although unrecorded immune exposures were likely present. The donor tested CMV seropositive, placing the donor among the 310 or so seropositive members of the cohort. Each donor provided a peripheral blood sample, and peripheral blood mononuclear cells were used for TCR beta sequencing. Genomic DNA was extracted from the blood cell samples with the Qiagen DNeasy Blood Extraction Kit. The junction carries 10 bases between V and J, which are trimmed by 1 base and 3 bases respectively. CDR1 and CDR2 (SGDLS, YYNGEE) derive from the germline V gene. Counted from cysteine to phenylalanine, this CDR3 has 15 amino acids. The kept DNA is CDR3 alone, 45 bases in frame from the first base.

Library prep was done by the immunoSEQ multiplex PCR assay. A mixture of 60 forward primers for TCR Vbeta segments and 13 reverse primers for TCR Jbeta segments was used in the multiplex PCR. The CDR3 region of rearranged TCR beta genes was amplified from genomic DNA by a multiplex PCR assay. On the Illumina HiSeq System, the amplified TCR beta libraries were sequenced as 87-base-pair reads. The study's own analysis went as follows. Across the 670 or so repertoires, a later analysis counted tens of millions of unique TCR beta chains, roughly 11 million of which were shared by at least two donors. To remove PCR and sequencing errors, raw reads were error-corrected and collapsed into unique sequences using a nearest-neighbor algorithm that merged closely related sequences. V, D and J gene segments were assigned by aligning CDR3 sequences to IMGT reference sequences. Each retained sequence needed at least a six-nucleotide match to both a V gene segment and a J gene segment. Rearrangements were called productive when the CDR3 lacked stop codons and stayed in frame with V and J; all others were non-productive. CDR3 was defined according to IMGT convention as the region running from the second conserved V-encoded cysteine to the conserved J-encoded phenylalanine. The earlier analysis of approximately 500 of the donors excluded sequences that lacked an unambiguous match to a single V gene segment. An earlier analysis of a few hundred of the donors called V segments functional above 56.7% productive rearrangements and segregating when the between-donor standard deviation exceeded 5%. A statistical classification framework was developed to diagnose cytomegalovirus status using the catalog of TCR beta chain sequences. A later analysis assigned V and J genes by comparing TCR nucleotide sequences with IMGT/GENE-DB human TR gene sequences. A later analysis assigned CDR3 sequences and most-parsimonious VDJ recombination scenarios with the TCRdist pipeline. A later analysis defined each TCR beta chain by its CDR3 amino acid sequence plus V-gene family, and excluded reads lacking a unique V-gene family. To address suspected cross-contamination and a sequencing artifact, a later analysis removed approximately 600 highly shared, low-generation-probability nucleotide sequences. In a later analysis, a clonal expansion index was calculated for each public chain from normalized within-repertoire ranks of inferred template counts. Generation probabilities in a later analysis came from a VDJ recombination model fitted to out-of-frame rearrangements, and those results were checked against IGoR. In a later analysis, TCR-TCR, TCR-HLA and TCR-CMV co-occurrence was scored with hypergeometric tests, and a repertoire-size bias correction was applied to TCR pairs. To estimate false discovery rates, a later analysis permuted the HLA or CMV assignments 20 times. In a later analysis, co-occurring TCRs were grouped with DBSCAN, and TCRdist sequence similarity was added when clustering was performed within HLA-allele-positive subsets. Repertoires with fewer than 30,000 or more than 120,000 public chains were left out of co-occurrence clustering, as were a handful of repertoires with anomalous nucleotide sharing. TCRdb provides this immuneACCESS table in a form limited to in-frame rearrangements. Some clones are lacking; in checked studies, under half of them reflect an unresolved V gene, and why the rest are absent is not known. Clonal size and the V and J genes are those of that table, whereas D and trimming came from the DNA. For this sample there are around 170,000 clones; about four fifths appear just once. Roughly 2.8% of the sample rests with the top ten.

The entry originates in a study of cytomegalovirus exposure and HLA in healthy donors (dated by TCRdb to 2016 to 2017). For the wider study: An earlier analysis of several hundred of the donors reported 250 to 300 Gb of sequence data and 100 million to 130 million unique TCR beta sequences from 150 million to 200 million T cells. High-throughput TCR immunosequencing, statistical association of individual TCRs with disease status, and machine learning were combined to predict cytomegalovirus infection status. All discovery cohort repertoires had been generated on a single sequencing platform. Donor age, sex, ethnicity and CMV serostatus were compiled alongside the repertoire data. In an earlier analysis of 550 to 700 of the donors, high-throughput TCR beta sequencing was used to judge whether each TCR beta V gene segment behaved as functional or pseudogenic. The study used immunosequencing to profile the T cell repertoires of some 600 subjects and linked those repertoires to cytomegalovirus serostatus. In addition to the first cohort of hundreds of subjects, a separate validation cohort of approximately 110 different subjects was used. On average, about 200,000 unique TCR beta nucleotide sequences were sequenced per donor among about 400 genotyped donors of the cohort, with roughly a sixth of those sequences being non-productive. Rather than using new phenotypic data, the later analysis identified candidate immune exposures from TCR beta sequences and from how often those sequences occurred across donors. Four to six DR-DQ haplotypes were handled as single units for association and clustering, since linkage in the cohort was strong. Of the roughly 400 genotyped donors, approximately 80% were placed in the genetic ancestry cluster associated with self-reported Caucasian donors. A later genetic analysis took genome-wide SNP genotypes for about three fifths of the roughly 670 donors and used that subset as a discovery cohort. A later analysis re-examined previously published TCR beta repertoires from hundreds of donors and added high-resolution HLA genotyping to investigate patterns of TCR occurrence. The study aimed to test whether cataloging public T cell receptors could reveal signatures of past pathogen exposure. About 310 gigabases of sequencing data and approximately 93 million unique TCR sequences were included in an early release covering several hundred HLA-typed donors. The number of typed donors differed by locus: about 629-630 for A, B, C, DRB1 and DQB1; some 500 for DQA1; some 610 for DPA1; and about 470 for DPB1. Class I and class II HLA loci were covered by the typing at four-digit resolution.

Summary of the overall study and its limitations: Because counts were too low, about 15 rarely observed V segments, including chromosome 9 orphons, were left out of the earlier analysis of a few hundred of the donors. According to the authors, the approach could potentially be generalized to other disease states and immunological phenotypes. Some IMGT-functional V segments, including TRBV6-2 and TRBV6-3, could not be told apart with the 87-base-pair reads, so those segments were excluded. The classifier was reported to diagnose cytomegalovirus status with high specificity and sensitivity in both the original and validation cohorts. In this cohort, only TCR beta chains were sequenced, and detectable features were limited by the absence of alpha or paired-chain data. Because HLA typing was missing for some donors at each locus, association tests included only the typed subset. A later genetic analysis associated a missense DCLRE1C variant with V-gene and J-gene trimming of TCR beta chains, and an independent cohort replicated the association. According to a later genetic analysis, donors in an Asian-associated ancestry cluster had fewer N-insertions in productive TCRs than the approximately 630-donor mean. While some public TCRs were present in many individuals, most TCR sequences turned up only very rarely across donors. A later analysis found that TCR association rates varied across HLA loci, with DRB1 alleles showing the most associated TCRs and HLA-C alleles the fewest. According to a later analysis, parvovirus B19, influenza, CMV and Epstein-Barr virus appeared linked to several top co-occurrence clusters. The study gave a list of about 150 TCR beta chains associated with cytomegalovirus. Broadly in line with IMGT annotations, most TCR beta V segments showed up in productive rearrangements about 90% or about 30% of the time in an earlier analysis of around 550 of the donors. Linkage disequilibrium might explain the correlated functional status among segregating V segments, but an unknown experimental factor could not be ruled out. The sequencing pipeline was judged likely to have produced a cluster of highly shared sequence variants as a technical artifact. A few of the identified cytomegalovirus-associated TCR beta chains were confirmed in vitro to be specific for cytomegalovirus antigens. According to a later analysis, most CMV-associated TCR beta chains appeared to be HLA-restricted, and the HLA associations seemed to be driven largely by CMV exposure. A later analysis associated approximately 17,000 TCR beta sequences with specific HLA alleles at a false discovery rate of 0.05. CMV serostatus was the only immune exposure information available for the cohort. In a later analysis, HLA-associated TCR beta chains were found to be more clonally expanded and to have lower generation probabilities than equally common non-associated chains. When HLA alleles, especially DR and DQ, strongly co-occurred, TCR associations were difficult to assign to individual alleles. Sequencing depth was assumed to be roughly uniform across donors in the presence/absence analyses, though that assumption may not hold. A further reported finding was that TCR beta sequences accurately predicted the HLA-A and HLA-B alleles for most subjects in the first cohort.

The sequence was obtained from a woman aged 50 to 60 in good health and CMV-seropositive. The receptor chain draws on TRBV9 and TRBJ2-2, with the D gene uncertain. Sequencing used PBMCs. The base sequence is TGTGCCAGCAGCGTAATGTTGTCGGACACCGGGGAGCTGTTTTTT. Its coded protein is CASSVMLSDTGELFF.